The source of this T cell receptor (beta chain) is a study of low-dose radiotherapy and immunotherapy resistance in tumors. Study at large: Each patient was administered nivolumab intravenously at 240 mg, which was a flat dose, every two weeks, along with intravenous ipilimumab at 1 mg/kg every six weeks. The authors gave intravenous cyclophosphamide 200 mg/m2 every two weeks, one day before radiation and immunotherapy.

Time point described: before trial treatment. This clonotype was detected ten times or more. This CDR3 is built from 17 residues. J gave up 2 bases and V 0 bases, and 4 bases lay outside the gene matches. Germline CDR1 reads LGHNA; CDR2 reads YSLEER. With TRAV- and TRBV-specific primers, first-strand cDNA was made, covering the alpha and beta chains. For amplifying TCRs, the PCR ran for 20 to 25 cycles with Phusion, which was used together with a constant-region primer and the adapter on the V primers. With in vitro transcription, the isolated mRNA was amplified. TCRdb ran MiXCR on the reads and lists one entry per CDR3 protein. In the table there are tens of thousands of distinct CDR3 sequences, 9.4% of which are singletons.

The chain couples TRBV4-3 to TRBJ2-1, with 10 bases fitting TRBD2. The origin of this receptor is a male donor with prostate cancer. Material: PBMCs, obtained before treatment. DNA of the CDR3: TGCGCCAGCAGCCAAGACGCTAGCGGGAGTCCCTACAATGAGCAGTTCTTC. Its translation is CASSQDASGSPYNEQFF.